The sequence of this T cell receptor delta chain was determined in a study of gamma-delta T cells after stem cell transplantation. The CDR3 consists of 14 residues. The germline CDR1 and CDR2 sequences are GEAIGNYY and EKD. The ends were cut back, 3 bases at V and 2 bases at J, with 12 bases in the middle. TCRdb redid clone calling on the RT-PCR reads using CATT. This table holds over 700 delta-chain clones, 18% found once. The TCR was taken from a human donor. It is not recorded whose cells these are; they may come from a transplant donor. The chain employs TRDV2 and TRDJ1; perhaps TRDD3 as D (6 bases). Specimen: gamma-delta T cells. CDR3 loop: CACDAWGETDKLIF. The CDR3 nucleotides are TGTGCCTGTGACGCCTGGGGTGAGACCGATAAACTCATCTTT.